Shown below are 24 T cell receptor beta chains from a single sample sequenced in a study of cytomegalovirus exposure and HLA in healthy donors. Both 60 Vbeta primers and 13 Jbeta primers went into the PCR. The protocol was immunoSEQ multiplex PCR, while the TCRdb copy is restricted to in-frame clones and leaves out a portion. Of 80,000 to 100,000 clones in the sample, approximately 82% were seen once. Sequenced: PBMCs. The source of these receptors is a female donor in good health and CMV-seropositive.

The rearrangement joins TRBV27 to TRBJ1-6; D is ambiguous. The germline V gene has CDR1 MNHEY and CDR2 SMNVEV (reference sequence). V was pared by 6 bases and J by 4 bases, with 13 bases between. The CDR3 is 15 residues long. CDR3 amino acids: CASRRILTYNSPLHF. CDR3 DNA sequence: TGTGCCAGCAGGCGTATCCTAACTTATAATTCACCCCTCCACTTT.

This clone was counted a single time. The rearrangement uses TRBV9 and TRBJ2-5; D perhaps matches TRBD1 (6 bases). The tail of the sequence fits TRBJ2-7 better, so the J call may be wrong. Germline V gene data show CDR1 as SGDLS and CDR2 as YYNGEE. The CDR3 is 16 amino acids. The CDR3 region has the DNA TGTGCCAGCAGCGTATCGGCACAGGGAATCGGGTACGAGCAGTACTTC. Residues: CASSVSAQGIGYEQYF.

The chain joins TRBV7-2 to TRBJ2-4; D call uncertain. This CDR3 is built from 12 residues. CDR1 and CDR2 from the germline V gene are SGHTA and FQGNSA. Deletions cut 1 base from V and 8 bases from J, with 6 bases between. CDR3 in amino acids: CASSLGAYIQYF. The CDR3 DNA is TGTGCCAGCAGCTTAGGGGCTTACATTCAGTACTTC.

This clone is a singleton in its sample. The chain joins TRBV6-1 to TRBJ1-5; TRBD1 matches at 7 bases. Trimming removed 4 bases from V and 0 bases from J; junction bases left unmatched: 12. The CDR3 spans 18 residues. Per the germline V gene, CDR1 is MNHNS and CDR2 is SASEGT. The CDR3 coding sequence is TGTGCCAGCAGTGGCCGACAGGGTAGGGAGAATAGCAATCAGCCCCAGCATTTT. Its protein product is CASSGRQGRENSNQPQHF.

V gene TRBV4-1 combines with J gene TRBJ2-3, with 16 positions matching TRBD2. The CDR3 extends over 18 amino acids. Germline trimming cut 0 bases from V and 4 bases from J; bases unmatched to any gene: 4. The V gene's germline CDR1 is MGHRA and CDR2 YSYEKL. The CDR3 loop is CASSQEIGTSGRADTQYF. CDR3 in DNA: TGCGCCAGCAGCCAAGAAATCGGGACTAGCGGGAGGGCAGATACGCAGTATTTT.

This chain joins TRBV6-5 and TRBJ1-1; perhaps TRBD1 as D (6 bases). Germline lookup yields CDR1 MNHEY and CDR2 SVGAGI. The CDR3 extends over 14 amino acids. Between the trimmed V and J ends, which lost 6 bases and 1 base, there was a span of 12 bases. The CDR3 nucleotides read TGTGCCAGCAGCCCACAGGGTGGGAACACTGAAGCTTTCTTT. It translates to CASSPQGGNTEAFF.

In this sample, this clone turned up once. CDR3 protein: CASSLTGAVDTEAFF. CDR3 DNA: TGTGCCAGCAGCTTGACAGGTGCGGTGGACACTGAAGCTTTCTTT. This chain links TRBV7-9 with TRBJ1-1; the D gene is possibly TRBD1 (6 bases). Germline CDR1 SEHNR, CDR2 FQNEAQ (reference sequence). The germline V and J ends were trimmed by 3 bases and 3 bases, with 14 bases remaining between them. This CDR3 has 15 amino acids.

This clone occurred once. The chain combines TRBV2 with TRBJ2-1; tentatively, D is TRBD1 (7 bases). The CDR3 contains 15 residues. The germline V gene encodes CDR1 SNHLY and CDR2 FYNNEI. The ends were cut back, 5 bases at V and 8 bases at J, with 19 bases in the middle. The CDR3 DNA sequence: TGTGCCAGCAGTACAGGGGCCGGAGGGACCTATGAGCAGTTCTTC. Its protein is CASSTGAGGTYEQFF.

The chain is built from TRBV4-2 and TRBJ1-3; unclear D gene. The V and J ends lost 1 base and 2 bases respectively, with 6 bases between them. The length of the CDR3 is 14 residues. Germline V gene lookup returns CDR1 LGHNA and CDR2 YNFKEQ. CDR3 bases: TGTGCCAGCAGCCAAGCCGGGGCTGGAAACACCATATATTTT. It encodes CASSQAGAGNTIYF.

Note on this clone: At one end the junction does not follow the germline gene, possibly because of a read error. The chain combines TRBV6-5 with TRBJ2-3; unclear D gene. This CDR3 comprises 13 residues. Germline loops: CDR1 MNHEY, CDR2 SVGAGI. The DNA of the CDR3 is TGTGCCAGCAGTTACTCGAGTGCGCACCCCAGGCATTTT. Its protein is CASSYSSAHPRHF.

The chain recombines TRBV5-4 with TRBJ2-3; TRBD1 matches 8 bases. Germline V gives CDR1 SGHNT, CDR2 YYREEE (reference sequence). The J segment lost 2 bases and the V segment lost 4 bases, leaving 6 bases of the junction unmatched. The CDR3 totals 15 residues. The DNA of the CDR3 is TGTGCCAGCAGCCCGTGGACAGGGTACACAGATACGCAGTATTTT. Translation gives CASSPWTGYTDTQYF.

This clone came up once. The rearrangement joins TRBV5-1 to TRBJ1-4; D is unclear. V was cut by 0 bases and J by 6 bases, with 9 bases left in between. Germline loops: CDR1 SGHRS, CDR2 YFSETQ. There are 14 residues in the CDR3. The CDR3 coding sequence is TGCGCCAGCAGCTTGGGGAGGGTTGATGAAAAACTGTTTTTT. Translating gives CASSLGRVDEKLFF.

The V call is TRBV2, the J call TRBJ1-4, with 10 nucleotides matching TRBD1. Germline V gene sequence: CDR1 SNHLY, CDR2 FYNNEI. The V gene end was trimmed by 7 bases and the J gene end by 8 bases; junction bases not matched to a gene: 7. The CDR3 is 14 amino acids. The CDR3 DNA reads TGTGCCAGCAATCCTAGGACAGGGGGGGAAAAACTGTTTTTT. This gives the protein CASNPRTGGEKLFF.

This chain connects TRBV19 to TRBJ1-5; 7 bases are shared with TRBD1. This CDR3 contains 17 residues. The V segment lost 3 bases and the J segment 0 bases; nucleotides outside the gene matches: 8. Looked up from germline, CDR1 is LNHDA and CDR2 is SQIVND (reference sequence). The CDR3 spells CASSIKDRRNSNQPQHF. In nucleotides, the CDR3 is TGTGCCAGTAGTATCAAGGACAGGAGAAATAGCAATCAGCCCCAGCATTTT.

This clone was seen just once. The chain recombines TRBV9 with TRBJ1-2; 8 bases agree with TRBD1. V gave up 3 bases and J gave up 8 bases; unmatched junction bases: 15. This CDR3 comprises 16 residues. In germline, CDR1 is SGDLS, CDR2 YYNGEE. The CDR3, as DNA: TGTGCCAGCAGCGGCTGGACAGGGCCTAGGGGGGGAGGCTACACCTTC. Protein product: CASSGWTGPRGGGYTF.

This CDR3 reads CASTIVPAPLFRPSAGNQPQHF. CDR3 in DNA: TGTGCCAGCACTATTGTGCCAGCACCCCTATTCAGACCATCAGCGGGCAATCAGCCCCAGCATTTT. The V gene is TRBV21-1, the J gene TRBJ1-5. TRBV21-1 is a pseudogene locus. This CDR3 region has 22 residues.

The chain couples TRBV20-1 to TRBJ2-3; D uncertain. CDR3 length: 11 amino acids. V gave up 1 base and J gave up 6 bases, with 5 bases separating them. CDR1 is DFQATT, CDR2 SNEGSKA, per germline (reference sequence). The CDR3 is CSARVIDTQYF. The CDR3 nucleotides read TGCAGTGCTAGAGTCATTGATACGCAGTATTTT.

The chain employs TRBV7-9 and TRBJ2-3; TRBD2 aligns across 14 bases. This CDR3 contains 16 residues. Per germline, CDR1 SEHNR and CDR2 FQNEAQ (reference sequence). Germline trimming cut 5 bases from V and 2 bases from J; bases unmatched to any gene: 3. This chain's CDR3 is CASSGTSGGVTDTQYF. CDR3 nucleotides: TGTGCCAGCAGCGGGACTAGCGGGGGCGTCACAGATACGCAGTATTTT.

The CDR3 nucleotides read TGTGCCAGCAGGGAGGGACAGGGCCTGGTCTACACTAACTATGGCTACACCTTC. This codes for CASREGQGLVYTNYGYTF. The chain recombines TRBV2 with TRBJ1-2; 9 bases line up with TRBD1. The CDR3 totals 18 residues. Germline trimming cut 6 bases from V and 0 bases from J; bases unmatched to any gene: 14. CDR1 is SNHLY, CDR2 FYNNEI, per germline. The full variable domain, completed using reference TRBV2 and TRBJ1-2, is EPEVTQTPSHQVTQMGQEVILRCVPISNHLYFYWYRQILGQKVEFLVSFYNNEISEKSEIFDDQFSVERPDGSNFTLKIRSTKLEDSAMYFCASREGQGLVYTNYGYTFGSGTRLTVV.

The chain recombines TRBV5-1 with TRBJ2-5; the match to TRBD2 covers 7 bases. Germline V CDR1 and CDR2: SGHRS, YFSETQ. The J segment lost 5 bases and the V segment lost 4 bases, leaving 2 bases of the junction unmatched. This CDR3 is built from 12 residues. CDR3 in amino acids: CASSVGGETQYF. CDR3 DNA sequence: TGCGCCAGCAGCGTGGGAGGGGAGACCCAGTACTTC.

The table lists this clone with a count of one. This sequence joins TRBV6-5 and TRBJ2-2, with 7 bases lining up with TRBD2. J was trimmed by 4 bases and V by 10 bases; bases with no gene match: 6. This CDR3 is built from 13 residues. The germline gives CDR1 MNHEY, CDR2 SVGAGI. Here the CDR3 DNA reads TGTGCCACCCGACGGGGGGTCACCGGGGAGCTGTTTTTT. This sequence encodes CATRRGVTGELFF.

The CDR3 region is CASTPGQGAYEQYF. Written as DNA, the CDR3 is TGTGCCAGCACCCCGGGACAGGGGGCTTACGAGCAGTACTTC. This chain uses TRBV7-9 with TRBJ2-7; 12 bases are shared with TRBD1. The J segment lost 4 bases and the V segment lost 7 bases, leaving 5 bases of the junction unmatched. The germline V gene has CDR1 SEHNR and CDR2 FQNEAQ (reference sequence). The CDR3 has 14 amino acids.

This chain joins TRBV5-6 and TRBJ1-1, with 8 bases identical to TRBD1. Per the germline V gene, CDR1 is SGHDT and CDR2 is YYEEEE. The V segment lost 4 bases and the J segment 0 bases; nucleotides outside the gene matches: 2. This CDR3 contains 14 residues. The CDR3 coding sequence is TGTGCCAGCAGCGTGACAGGGGTGAACACTGAAGCTTTCTTT. Its protein product is CASSVTGVNTEAFF.

The V call is TRBV2, the J call TRBJ1-1; 8 bases fit TRBD1. This CDR3 is 17 amino acids long. Germline V gives CDR1 SNHLY, CDR2 FYNNEI. The V gene end was trimmed by 7 bases and the J gene end by 0 bases; junction bases not matched to a gene: 13. The CDR3 DNA sequence: TGTGCCAGCACTGGGTGGACAGGGACCGTCCTGAACACTGAAGCTTTCTTT. Translating it yields CASTGWTGTVLNTEAFF.